These T cell receptor beta chains were read from a single sample in a study of response to subunit inactivated influenza vaccine. One entry per CDR3 protein, called by TCRdb with MiXCR from the RT-PCR reads. This sample has approximately 490,000 distinct CDR3 sequences; approximately 7.8% occur once, and the top ten carry about 12%. The sample consisted of PBMCs from blood, taken roughly 24 months after vaccination. The source of these receptors is a man aged 50 to 69 who received an inactivated influenza vaccine. CDR3s include the opening cysteine and the closing phenylalanine or tryptophan. A D gene is named only where the DNA matches it firmly. Part of the rows lack a size; the others show once, few, many or a class for expanded clones.

V: TRBV10-3
D: TRBD1
length: 15
size: many
J: TRBJ2-7
DNA: TGTGCCATCAGTGAAGACCGGGACAGAGAATACGAGCAGTACTTC
CDR3: CAISEDRDREYEQYF

V: TRBV7-2
D: .
length: 15
size: many
J: TRBJ2-2
DNA: TGTGCCAGCAGCGCAAACGGACTTCTCACCGGGGAGCTGTTTTTT
CDR3: CASSANGLLTGELFF

V: TRBV28
D: .
length: 12
size: .
J: TRBJ2-3
DNA: TGTGCCAGCAGTTTGCGCGGGAATACGCAGTATTTT
CDR3: CASSLRGNTQYF

V: TRBV20-1
D: .
length: 12
size: .
J: TRBJ2-7
DNA: TGCAGTGCAAAAGGACGAACTTGGGAGCAGTACTTC
CDR3: CSAKGRTWEQYF

V: TRBV28
D: .
length: 17
size: .
J: TRBJ2-6
DNA: TGTGCCAGCACTACCCTAGTCGGCGGGTTTGGGGCCAACGTCCTGACTTTC
CDR3: CASTTLVGGFGANVLTF

V: TRBV12-3/TRBV12-4
D: TRBD2
length: 16
size: many
J: TRBJ2-1
DNA: TGTGCCAGCAGCACTCTTCTAGCGGGGGGGCAAGATGAGCAGTTCTTC
CDR3: CASSTLLAGGQDEQFF

V: TRBV9
D: TRBD2
length: 15
size: many
J: TRBJ2-1
DNA: TGTGCCAGCAGCGCTGGGACTAGCGGCTACAATGAGCAGTTCTTC
CDR3: CASSAGTSGYNEQFF

V: TRBV7-9
D: .
length: 16
size: few
J: TRBJ2-6
DNA: TGTGCCAGCAGCTCCGTTTCCGGGCGCGGGGCCAACGTCCTGACTTTC
CDR3: CASSSVSGRGANVLTF

V: TRBV12-3/TRBV12-4
D: .
length: 15
size: few
J: TRBJ2-3
DNA: TGTGCCAGCAGCCTAAGAGGTCGGGTCACAGATACGCAGTATTTT
CDR3: CASSLRGRVTDTQYF

V: TRBV28
D: .
length: 17
size: .
J: TRBJ2-3
DNA: TGTGCCAGCAGTTCCGGACTATCGGTATTAGGGGCAGATACGCAGTATTTT
CDR3: CASSSGLSVLGADTQYF

V: TRBV6-1
D: TRBD1
length: 16
size: many
J: TRBJ2-3
DNA: TGTGCCAGCAGAATGAACAGGGGTCTGAGCACAGATACGCAGTATTTT
CDR3: CASRMNRGLSTDTQYF

V: TRBV15
D: .
length: 15
size: .
J: TRBJ1-2
DNA: TGTGCCACCAGCAGCGCCAGGGGTGCAAACTATGGCTACACCTTC
CDR3: CATSSARGANYGYTF

V: TRBV7-9
D: TRBD1
length: 12
size: .
J: TRBJ2-1
DNA: TGTGCCAGCAGCTGGGACAGAGACGAGCAGTTCTTC
CDR3: CASSWDRDEQFF